The next 31 T cell receptor beta chains were all read from a single sample in a study of shared clonotypes between healthy human individuals. CD45RO-negative, CCR7-positively selected cells formed the naive CD8 fraction, excluding terminally differentiated effector memory CD45RA+ cells. Assay used: immunoSEQ multiplex PCR; TCRdb lists only in-frame clones, some missing. The sample holds 600,000 or so clones, about 98% seen once. The specimen was naive CD8+ T cells sorted from blood. These receptors were collected from a man under 40 in good health.

The chain has TRBV29-1 and TRBJ2-7, with no clear D. V lost 6 bases and J 0 bases, leaving 15 bases between the germline ends. Germline CDR1 is SQVTM and CDR2 is ANQGSEA. This CDR3 has 14 amino acids. The CDR3: CSVPPIRVSYEQYF. CDR3 in DNA: TGCAGCGTCCCGCCCATACGGGTCTCCTACGAGCAGTACTTC.

This chain links TRBV5-6 with TRBJ2-1; D unresolved. Trimming removed 5 bases at V and 8 bases at J, with 11 bases between. The CDR3 is 12 amino acids. Per germline, CDR1 SGHDT and CDR2 YYEEEE. CDR3 region: CASSVGGDEQFF. Here the CDR3 DNA reads TGTGCCAGCAGTGTGGGCGGTGATGAGCAGTTCTTC. Filled out from reference TRBV5-6 and TRBJ2-1, the complete variable domain reads DAGVTQSPTHLIKTRGQQVTLRCSPKSGHDTVSWYQQALGQGPQFIFQYYEEEERQRGNFPDRFSGHQFPNYSSELNVNALLLGDSALYLCASSVGGDEQFFGPGTRLTVL.

Only one count was recorded for this clone. V and J are TRBV4-1 and TRBJ2-1; D is unclear. Trimming took off 3 bases at V and 5 bases at J, with 8 bases between the two ends. CDR1 is MGHRA and CDR2 is YSYEKL in the germline V gene. The length of the CDR3 is 13 residues. The CDR3 sequence is CASSQRQHNEQFF. The CDR3 nucleotides are TGCGCCAGCAGCCAGAGGCAGCACAATGAGCAGTTCTTC.

The rearrangement joins TRBV7-9 to TRBJ2-7; D gene unclear. The germline CDR1 and CDR2 sequences are SEHNR and FQNEAQ (reference sequence). CDR3 length: 14 amino acids. V was pared by 1 base and J by 1 base, with 8 bases between. The CDR3 DNA reads as TGTGCCAGCAGCTTAGTTGCCGATTCCTACGAGCAGTACTTC. Amino acids: CASSLVADSYEQYF.

V and J are TRBV28 and TRBJ2-7; 9 bases line up with TRBD1. This CDR3 comprises 14 residues. Germline V lookup: CDR1 MDHEN, CDR2 SYDVKM. Losses at the gene ends were 3 bases for V and 2 bases for J; bases not matched to a gene: 2. As DNA, the CDR3 is TGTGCCAGCAGTTTCAGGACAGGGGCCTACGAGCAGTACTTC. Protein sequence: CASSFRTGAYEQYF.

The V gene is TRBV7-9, the J gene TRBJ1-4; unclear D gene. Germline CDR1 and CDR2: SEHNR and FQNEAQ (reference sequence). V was pared by 1 base and J by 4 bases, with 13 bases between. This CDR3 comprises 16 residues. CDR3: CASSLVLRGDNEKLFF. CDR3 coding DNA: TGTGCCAGCAGCTTAGTTCTGCGGGGAGATAATGAAAAACTGTTTTTT.

V is TRBV27 and J is TRBJ2-7, with 11 positions matching TRBD2. Looked up from germline, CDR1 is MNHEY and CDR2 is SMNVEV (reference sequence). This CDR3 comprises 17 residues. The V gene end was trimmed by 5 bases and the J gene end by 1 base; junction bases not matched to a gene: 10. The CDR3 region has the DNA TGTGCCAGCAGTACCTGGACTAGCGGGCCCCTTTCCTACGAGCAGTACTTC. Protein: CASSTWTSGPLSYEQYF.

The chain joins TRBV4-3 to TRBJ1-5; D not resolved. Trimming stripped 1 base from V and 4 bases from J, with 5 bases between. In germline, CDR1 is LGHNA, CDR2 YSLEER. The CDR3 contains 13 residues. Here the CDR3 DNA reads TGCGCCAGCAGCCAAGGACCGAATCAGCCCCAGCATTTT. Protein product: CASSQGPNQPQHF.

The rearrangement uses TRBV5-1 and TRBJ2-7, with D perhaps matching TRBD1 (6 bases). Per the germline V gene, CDR1 is SGHRS and CDR2 is YFSETQ. This CDR3 contains 13 residues. Trimming left V 9 bases short and J 2 bases short, with 15 bases between. CDR3 protein: CATRQELTYEQYF. As DNA, the CDR3 is TGCGCCACCAGACAGGAGTTAACCTACGAGCAGTACTTC.

The chain couples TRBV9 to TRBJ1-2, with D hard to call. The CDR3 spans 12 residues. V was trimmed by 4 bases and J by 2 bases, leaving 6 bases between them. Per germline, CDR1 SGDLS and CDR2 YYNGEE. Here the CDR3 reads CASSLTNYGYTF. Written as DNA, the CDR3 is TGTGCCAGCAGCCTTACGAACTATGGCTACACCTTC.

This rearrangement joins TRBV6-5 to TRBJ2-1, with D tentatively TRBD1 (6 bases). The length of the CDR3 is 13 residues. Germline values: CDR1 MNHEY, CDR2 SVGAGI. Trimming took off 2 bases at V and 7 bases at J, with 9 bases between the two ends. Here the CDR3 reads CASSYTTGNEQFF. The CDR3 nucleotides read TGTGCCAGCAGTTACACTACAGGGAATGAGCAGTTCTTC.

This clone was seen just once. The V call is TRBV4-3, the J call TRBJ2-7; the D gene could be TRBD1 or TRBD2 (7 bases each). The CDR3 loop spans 20 amino acids. The ends were cut back, 0 bases at V and 5 bases at J, with 29 bases in the middle. Per the germline V gene, CDR1 is LGHNA and CDR2 is YSLEER. The CDR3 coding sequence is TGCGCCAGCAGCCAAGACCCACCGACAGGGACGACTAGCTTGGCCCACGAGCAGTACTTC. Its translation: CASSQDPPTGTTSLAHEQYF.

The V and J genes are TRBV9 and TRBJ2-7; possible D gene TRBD1, 6 bases. This CDR3 has 14 residues. The V end lost 4 bases, the J end lost 3 bases, and 14 bases lay between the germline ends. The germline CDR1 and CDR2 sequences are SGDLS and YYNGEE. The CDR3, as DNA: TGTGCCAGCAGCTTACAGGGTTCGTTCTACGAGCAGTACTTC. Translation: CASSLQGSFYEQYF. Looking up the rest from reference TRBV9 and TRBJ2-7 gives the full variable domain: DSGVTQTPKHLITATGQRVTLRCSPRSGDLSVYWYQQSLDQGLQFLIQYYNGEERAKGNILERFSAQQFPDLHSELNLSSLELGDSALYFCASSLQGSFYEQYFGPGTRLTVT.

On this clone: Other DNA variants within this sample encode the same CDR3. The V gene is TRBV7-9, the J gene TRBJ2-7; 10 bases map to TRBD2. V was clipped by 6 bases and J by 5 bases; unmatched bases: 4. This CDR3 is built from 13 residues. CDR1 and CDR2 (germline): SEHNR, FQNEAQ (reference sequence). The DNA of the CDR3 is TGTGCCAGCAGTTTTCTAGCGGGGGACGAGCAGTACTTC. This gives the protein CASSFLAGDEQYF.

The V gene is TRBV2, the J gene TRBJ2-7; D perhaps matches TRBD2 (5 bases). The V and J ends lost 6 bases and 5 bases respectively, with 11 bases between them. The CDR3 extends over 12 amino acids. The germline CDR1 and CDR2 sequences are SNHLY and FYNNEI. Written as DNA, the CDR3 is TGTGCCAGCAGCGGGATCGGCAACGAGCAGTACTTC. Its protein product is CASSGIGNEQYF. Full variable domain (outside the CDR3, taken from reference TRBV2 and TRBJ2-7): EPEVTQTPSHQVTQMGQEVILRCVPISNHLYFYWYRQILGQKVEFLVSFYNNEISEKSEIFDDQFSVERPDGSNFTLKIRSTKLEDSAMYFCASSGIGNEQYFGPGTRLTVT.

The chain is built from TRBV16 and TRBJ1-5; no clear D. The CDR3 is 12 amino acids. Trimming pared 2 bases from V and 6 bases from J, leaving 5 bases between. Per the germline V gene, CDR1 is KGHSY and CDR2 is FQNENV. The CDR3 loop reads CASSQRSQPQHF. The CDR3 DNA reads as TGTGCCAGCAGCCAAAGAAGTCAGCCCCAGCATTTT.

This clone was seen a single time. The V call is TRBV4-2, the J call TRBJ2-1; 9 nucleotides line up with TRBD1. Germline CDR1 and CDR2: LGHNA and YNFKEQ. After removal of 0 bases from V and 8 bases from J, the junction contained 5 bases not matched to a gene. This CDR3 is 15 amino acids long. CDR3 in amino acids: CASSQEVQGADEQFF. In DNA form, the CDR3 reads TGTGCCAGCAGCCAAGAGGTACAGGGGGCCGATGAGCAGTTCTTC.

V gene TRBV27 combines with J gene TRBJ2-1; TRBD2 agrees at 8 bases. The junction had 15 bases not matched to a gene; V was cut back by 5 bases and J by 0 bases. The germline gives CDR1 MNHEY, CDR2 SMNVEV (reference sequence). This CDR3 has 19 residues. CDR3 nucleotide sequence: TGTGCCAGCAGTACACAAGTTGCGCGGGAGGACACCTCCTACAATGAGCAGTTCTTC. Translated: CASSTQVAREDTSYNEQFF.

The chain has TRBV15 and TRBJ2-5; D gene unclear. Germline V lookup: CDR1 LNHNV, CDR2 YYDKDF (reference sequence). This CDR3 region has 15 residues. Trimming pared 0 bases from V and 2 bases from J, leaving 10 bases between. In DNA, the CDR3 is TGTGCCACCAGCAGAGATATGACAACACAAGAGACCCAGTACTTC. It translates to CATSRDMTTQETQYF.

This chain links TRBV6-5 with TRBJ2-3; TRBD2 matches 9 bases. There are 15 residues in the CDR3. Trimming removed 3 bases from V and 6 bases from J; junction bases left unmatched: 7. Germline CDR1 MNHEY, CDR2 SVGAGI. The CDR3 region has the DNA TGTGCCAGCAGTTATGCGGGAGGGCTTTTGGATACGCAGTATTTT. This encodes CASSYAGGLLDTQYF.

The CDR3 DNA reads as TGTGCCTGGAGCGAGACAAGTCCCTACGAGCAGTACTTC. It codes for CAWSETSPYEQYF. V is TRBV30 and J is TRBJ2-7; D not certain. The germline V gene has CDR1 GTSNPN and CDR2 SVGIG (reference sequence). This CDR3 contains 13 residues. V lost 3 bases and J 2 bases, leaving 11 bases between the germline ends.

V is TRBV5-6 and J is TRBJ2-1; D is ambiguous. The CDR3 is 10 residues long. V was trimmed by 5 bases and J by 7 bases, leaving 4 bases between them. Looked up from germline, CDR1 is SGHDT and CDR2 is YYEEEE. The DNA of the CDR3 is TGTGCCAGCAGACGAAATGAGCAGTTCTTC. Its translation is CASRRNEQFF.

This rearrangement joins TRBV7-9 to TRBJ1-2, with D unclear. The germline V and J ends were trimmed by 5 bases and 2 bases, with 15 bases remaining between them. CDR3 length: 15 amino acids. Per the germline V gene, CDR1 is SEHNR and CDR2 is FQNEAQ (reference sequence). This CDR3 is CASSPTSPGNYGYTF. The DNA of the CDR3 is TGTGCCAGCAGCCCCACATCCCCGGGAAACTATGGCTACACCTTC.

The V call is TRBV4-2, the J call TRBJ2-3; the D is unclear. Germline V gene lookup returns CDR1 LGHNA and CDR2 YNFKEQ. V was pared by 4 bases and J by 0 bases, with 17 bases between. This CDR3 contains 17 residues. CDR3 protein: CASSPLLGLTSTDTQYF. Written as DNA, the CDR3 is TGTGCCAGCAGCCCCCTATTAGGGCTGACTAGCACAGATACGCAGTATTTT.

The chain joins TRBV6-5 to TRBJ1-5, with no clear D. Between the trimmed V and J ends, which lost 5 bases and 0 bases, there was a span of 8 bases. This CDR3 comprises 14 residues. CDR1 and CDR2 from the germline V gene are MNHEY and SVGAGI. CDR3 nucleotides: TGTGCCAGCAGTCCATTTGATAGCAATCAGCCCCAGCATTTT. Its translation: CASSPFDSNQPQHF.

The chain employs TRBV4-3 and TRBJ1-5; D remains unclear. With 0 bases removed from V and 4 bases from J, the gap between germline ends came to 10 bases. The CDR3 is 15 amino acids. The germline CDR1 and CDR2 sequences are LGHNA and YSLEER. CDR3 protein: CASSQDSTVNQPQHF. DNA for the CDR3: TGCGCCAGCAGCCAAGATAGTACTGTGAATCAGCCCCAGCATTTT.

V gene TRBV27 combines with J gene TRBJ2-2; D is unresolved. The V and J ends lost 3 bases and 6 bases respectively, with 11 bases between them. Per the germline V gene, CDR1 is MNHEY and CDR2 is SMNVEV (reference sequence). The CDR3 spans 14 residues. CDR3 nucleotides: TGTGCCAGCAGTTTTTCGGCCTCCCCCGGGGAGCTGTTTTTT. This encodes CASSFSASPGELFF.

The chain is built from TRBV5-4 and TRBJ2-3; 11 nucleotides match TRBD2. V lost 9 bases, J lost 0 bases, and 12 bases stayed unmatched. CDR1 is SGHNT and CDR2 is YYREEE in the germline V gene (reference sequence). CDR3 length: 17 residues. CDR3 nucleotides: TGTGCCACCCGCCCCGGGACTAGCGGAGCAAGCACAGATACGCAGTATTTT. Its translation: CATRPGTSGASTDTQYF.

The J gene is TRBJ2-3, the V gene TRBV6-5, with a possible D match to TRBD2 (6 bases). The CDR3 contains 15 residues. V lost 2 bases, J lost 2 bases, and 11 bases lay in between. Germline CDR1 and CDR2: MNHEY and SVGAGI. The CDR3 region is CASSYGTAYTDTQYF. DNA of the CDR3: TGTGCCAGCAGTTACGGGACTGCCTACACAGATACGCAGTATTTT.

CDR3: CASSSVGTGGTNTGELFF. CDR3 nucleotides: TGTGCCAGCAGCTCAGTTGGGACAGGGGGGACGAACACCGGGGAGCTGTTTTTT. The rearrangement joins TRBV13 to TRBJ2-2, with TRBD1 identical over 11 bases. The germline V gene encodes CDR1 PRHDT and CDR2 FYEKMQ (reference sequence). The CDR3 covers 18 residues. Trimming removed 4 bases from V and 0 bases from J; junction bases left unmatched: 7.

The chain recombines TRBV9 with TRBJ2-5, with 8 bases lining up with TRBD2. CDR1 and CDR2 (germline): SGDLS, YYNGEE. V shed 0 bases and J 4 bases; nucleotides not matched to a gene: 5. The length of the CDR3 is 15 residues. This CDR3 reads CASSVERGMSETQYF. In DNA form, the CDR3 reads TGTGCCAGCAGCGTAGAGCGGGGGATGTCAGAGACCCAGTACTTC.